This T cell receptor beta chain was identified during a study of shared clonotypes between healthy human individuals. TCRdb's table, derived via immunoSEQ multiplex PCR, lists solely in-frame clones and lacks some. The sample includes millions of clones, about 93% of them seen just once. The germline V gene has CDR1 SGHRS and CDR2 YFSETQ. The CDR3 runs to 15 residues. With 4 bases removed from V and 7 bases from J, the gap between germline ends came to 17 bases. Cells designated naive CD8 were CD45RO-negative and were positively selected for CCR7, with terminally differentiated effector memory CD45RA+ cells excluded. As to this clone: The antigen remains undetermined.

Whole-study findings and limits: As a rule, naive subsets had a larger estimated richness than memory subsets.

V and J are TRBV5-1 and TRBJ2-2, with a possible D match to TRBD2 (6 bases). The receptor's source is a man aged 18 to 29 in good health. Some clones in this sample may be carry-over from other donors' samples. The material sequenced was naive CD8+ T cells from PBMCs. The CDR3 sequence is CASSHSGPGGGELFF. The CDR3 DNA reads TGCGCCAGCAGCCACAGCGGGCCCGGGGGCGGGGAGCTGTTTTTT.